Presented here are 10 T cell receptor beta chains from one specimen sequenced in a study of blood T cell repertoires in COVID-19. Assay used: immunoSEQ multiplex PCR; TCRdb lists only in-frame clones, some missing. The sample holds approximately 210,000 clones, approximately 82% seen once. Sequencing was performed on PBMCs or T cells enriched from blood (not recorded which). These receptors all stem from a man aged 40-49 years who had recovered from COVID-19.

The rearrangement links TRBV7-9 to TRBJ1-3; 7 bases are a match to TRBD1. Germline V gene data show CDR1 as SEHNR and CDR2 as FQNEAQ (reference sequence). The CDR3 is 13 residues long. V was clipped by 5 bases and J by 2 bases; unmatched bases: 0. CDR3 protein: CASSQGAGNTIYF. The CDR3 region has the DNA TGTGCCAGCAGCCAGGGGGCTGGAAACACCATATATTTT.

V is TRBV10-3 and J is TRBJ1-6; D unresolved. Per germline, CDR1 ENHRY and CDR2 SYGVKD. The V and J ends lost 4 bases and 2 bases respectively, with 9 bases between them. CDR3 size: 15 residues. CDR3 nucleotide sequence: TGTGCCATCAGTGGAGGAATGACCTATAATTCACCCCTCCACTTT. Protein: CAISGGMTYNSPLHF.

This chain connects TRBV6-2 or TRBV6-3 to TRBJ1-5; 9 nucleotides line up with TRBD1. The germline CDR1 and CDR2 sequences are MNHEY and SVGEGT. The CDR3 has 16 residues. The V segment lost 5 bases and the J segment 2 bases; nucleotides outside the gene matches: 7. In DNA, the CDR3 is TGTGCCAGCAGTGTTCCGGGACAGGGCGGCAATCAGCCCCAGCATTTT. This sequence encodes CASSVPGQGGNQPQHF.

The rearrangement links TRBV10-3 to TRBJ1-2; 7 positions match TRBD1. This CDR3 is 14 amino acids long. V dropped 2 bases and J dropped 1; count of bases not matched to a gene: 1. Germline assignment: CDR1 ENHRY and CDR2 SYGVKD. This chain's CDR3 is CAISEDRDNYGYTF. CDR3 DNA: TGTGCCATCAGTGAGGACAGGGATAACTATGGCTACACCTTC.

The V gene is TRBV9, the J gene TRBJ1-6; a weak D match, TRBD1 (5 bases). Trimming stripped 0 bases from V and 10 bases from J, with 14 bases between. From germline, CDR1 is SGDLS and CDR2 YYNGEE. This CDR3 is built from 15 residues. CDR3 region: CASSVEADSASPLHF. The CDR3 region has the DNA TGTGCCAGCAGCGTAGAGGCCGACAGTGCGTCACCCCTCCACTTT.

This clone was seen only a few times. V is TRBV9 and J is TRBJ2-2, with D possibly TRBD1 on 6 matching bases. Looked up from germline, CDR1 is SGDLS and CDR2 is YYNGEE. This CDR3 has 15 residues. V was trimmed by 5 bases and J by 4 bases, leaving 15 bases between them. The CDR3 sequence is CASRGSGVGTGELFF. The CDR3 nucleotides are TGTGCCAGCAGAGGATCAGGGGTGGGCACCGGGGAGCTGTTTTTT.

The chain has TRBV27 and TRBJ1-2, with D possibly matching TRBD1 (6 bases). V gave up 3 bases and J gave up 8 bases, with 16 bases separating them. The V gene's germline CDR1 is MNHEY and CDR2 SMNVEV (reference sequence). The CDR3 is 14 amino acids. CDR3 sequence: CASSLGQGKTGYTF. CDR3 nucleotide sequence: TGTGCCAGCAGTTTGGGACAAGGAAAGACCGGCTACACCTTC.

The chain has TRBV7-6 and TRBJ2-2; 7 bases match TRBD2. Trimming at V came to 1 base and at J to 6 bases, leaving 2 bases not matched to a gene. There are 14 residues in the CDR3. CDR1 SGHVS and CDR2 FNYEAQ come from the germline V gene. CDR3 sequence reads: CASSLGGGPGELFF. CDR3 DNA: TGTGCCAGCAGCTTAGGGGGAGGGCCCGGGGAGCTGTTTTTT. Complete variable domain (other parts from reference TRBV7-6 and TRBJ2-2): GAGVSQSPRYKVTKRGQDVALRCDPISGHVSLYWYRQALGQGPEFLTYFNYEAQQDKSGLPNDRFSAERPEGSISTLTIQRTEQRDSAMYRCASSLGGGPGELFFGEGSRLTVL.

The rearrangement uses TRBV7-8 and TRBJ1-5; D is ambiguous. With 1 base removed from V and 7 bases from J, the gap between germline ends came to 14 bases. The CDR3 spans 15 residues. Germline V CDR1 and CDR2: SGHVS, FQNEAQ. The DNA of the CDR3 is TGTGCCAGCAGCTTAGGAGGGTTTGCCGGCCAGCCCCAGCATTTT. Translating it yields CASSLGGFAGQPQHF.

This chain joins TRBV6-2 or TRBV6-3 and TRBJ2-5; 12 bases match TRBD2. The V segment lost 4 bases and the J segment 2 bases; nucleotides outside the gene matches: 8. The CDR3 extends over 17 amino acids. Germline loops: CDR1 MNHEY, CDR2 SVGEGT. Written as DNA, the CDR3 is TGTGCCAGCAGTTCTCTCCGACTAGCGGGGGAACAAGAGACCCAGTACTTC. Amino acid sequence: CASSSLRLAGEQETQYF.